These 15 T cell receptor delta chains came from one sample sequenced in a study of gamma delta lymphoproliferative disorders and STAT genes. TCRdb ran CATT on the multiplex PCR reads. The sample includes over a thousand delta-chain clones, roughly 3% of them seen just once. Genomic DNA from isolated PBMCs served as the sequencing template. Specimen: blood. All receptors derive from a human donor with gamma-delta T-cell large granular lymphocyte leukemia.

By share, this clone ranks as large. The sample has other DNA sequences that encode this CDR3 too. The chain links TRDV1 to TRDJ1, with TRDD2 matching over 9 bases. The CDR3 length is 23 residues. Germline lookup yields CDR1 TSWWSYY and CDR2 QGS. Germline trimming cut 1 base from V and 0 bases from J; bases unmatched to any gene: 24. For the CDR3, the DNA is TGTGCTCTTGGGGAACCCTGGCCTTCCTACGTTAGGGGCGCCTCGCTATACACCGATAAACTCATCTTT. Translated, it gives CALGEPWPSYVRGASLYTDKLIF.

The CDR3 region is CAFLSYGGYAYTDKLIF. The CDR3 nucleotides are TGTGCCTTCCTTTCTTATGGGGGATACGCGTACACCGATAAACTCATCTTT. V gene TRDV3 combines with J gene TRDJ1, with 11 bases aligning to TRDD3. The J gene, not given by TCRdb, was assigned here from a germline match of the nucleotide sequence. Germline V gives CDR1 TVYSNPD, CDR2 GDNSRS (reference sequence). The CDR3 is 17 amino acids. The V segment lost 3 bases and the J segment 0 bases; nucleotides outside the gene matches: 12.

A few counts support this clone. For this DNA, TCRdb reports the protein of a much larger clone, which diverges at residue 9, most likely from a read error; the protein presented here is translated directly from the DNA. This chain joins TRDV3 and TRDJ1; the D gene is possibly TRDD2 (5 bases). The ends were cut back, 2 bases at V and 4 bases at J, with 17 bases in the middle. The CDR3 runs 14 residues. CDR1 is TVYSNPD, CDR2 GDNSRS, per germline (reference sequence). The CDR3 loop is CAFLSLPYIDKLIF. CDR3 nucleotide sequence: TGTGCCTTTCTCTCCCTACCCTACATCGATAAACTCATCTTT. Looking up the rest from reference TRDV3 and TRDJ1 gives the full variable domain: CDKVTQSSPDQTVASGSEVVLLCTYDTVYSNPDLFWYRIRPDYSFQFVFYGDNSRSEGADFTQGRFSVKHILTQKAFHLVISPVRTEDSATYYCAFLSLPYIDKLIFGKGTRVTVEP.

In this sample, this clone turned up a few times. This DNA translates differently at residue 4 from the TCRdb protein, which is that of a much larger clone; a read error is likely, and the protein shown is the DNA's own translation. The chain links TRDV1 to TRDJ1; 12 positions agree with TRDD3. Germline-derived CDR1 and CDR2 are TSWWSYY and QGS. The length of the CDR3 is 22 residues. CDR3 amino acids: CALREPAYAYWGIHSYTDKLIF. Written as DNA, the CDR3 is TGTGCTCTTAGGGAACCTGCCTATGCCTACTGGGGGATACATTCCTACACCGATAAACTCATCTTT.

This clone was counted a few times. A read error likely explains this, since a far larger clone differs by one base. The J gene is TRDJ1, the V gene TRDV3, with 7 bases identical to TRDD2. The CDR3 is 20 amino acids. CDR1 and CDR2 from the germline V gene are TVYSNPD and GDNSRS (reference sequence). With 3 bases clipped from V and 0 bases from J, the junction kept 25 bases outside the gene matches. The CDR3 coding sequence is TGTGCCTTCGATCTTCCTTCCTTCTCTAGGGAGGGACCCTACACCGATAAACTCATCTTT. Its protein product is CAFDLPSFSREGPYTDKLIF.

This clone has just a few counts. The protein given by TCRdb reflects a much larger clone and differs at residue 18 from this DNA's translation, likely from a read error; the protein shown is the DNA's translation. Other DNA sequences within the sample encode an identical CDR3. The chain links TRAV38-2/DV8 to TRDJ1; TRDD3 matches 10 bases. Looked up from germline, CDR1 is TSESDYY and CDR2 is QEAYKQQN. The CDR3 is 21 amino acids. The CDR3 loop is CAYRSSTLFPYWGIRPDNLIF. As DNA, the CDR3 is TGTGCTTATAGGAGCTCGACACTATTCCCGTACTGGGGGATTCGGCCCGATAATCTCATCTTT.

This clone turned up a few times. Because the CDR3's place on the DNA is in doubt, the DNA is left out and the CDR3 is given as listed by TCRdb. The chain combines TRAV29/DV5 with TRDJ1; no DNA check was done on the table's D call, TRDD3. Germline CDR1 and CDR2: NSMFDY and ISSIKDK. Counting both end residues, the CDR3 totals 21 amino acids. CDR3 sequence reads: CSVLLCSNFLVLGEYTDKLIF.

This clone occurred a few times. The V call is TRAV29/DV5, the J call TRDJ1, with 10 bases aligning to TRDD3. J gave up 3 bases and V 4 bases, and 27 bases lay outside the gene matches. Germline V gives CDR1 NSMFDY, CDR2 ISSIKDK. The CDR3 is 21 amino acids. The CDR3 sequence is CAAASLTTSPYWGIRPDKLIF. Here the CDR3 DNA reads TGTGCAGCAGCTTCTCTGACTACTTCACCTTACTGGGGGATTCGGCCCGATAAACTCATCTTT.

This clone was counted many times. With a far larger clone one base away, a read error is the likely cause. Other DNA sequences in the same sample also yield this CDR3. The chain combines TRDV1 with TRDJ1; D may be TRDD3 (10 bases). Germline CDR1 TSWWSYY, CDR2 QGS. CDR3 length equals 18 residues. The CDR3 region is CALGPFLPTGGYTDKLIF. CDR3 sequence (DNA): TGCGCTCTTGGGCCCTTCCTTCCTACTGGGGGATACACCGATAAACTCATCTTT.

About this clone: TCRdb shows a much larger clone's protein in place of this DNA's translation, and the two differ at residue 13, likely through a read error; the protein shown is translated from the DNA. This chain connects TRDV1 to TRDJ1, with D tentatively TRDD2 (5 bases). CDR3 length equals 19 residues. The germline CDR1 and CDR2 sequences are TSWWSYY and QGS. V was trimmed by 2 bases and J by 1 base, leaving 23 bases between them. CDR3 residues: CALGEAAPYQPSSTDKLIF. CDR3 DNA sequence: TGTGCTCTTGGGGAAGCCGCTCCCTACCAGCCTTCGTCCACCGATAAACTCATCTTT.

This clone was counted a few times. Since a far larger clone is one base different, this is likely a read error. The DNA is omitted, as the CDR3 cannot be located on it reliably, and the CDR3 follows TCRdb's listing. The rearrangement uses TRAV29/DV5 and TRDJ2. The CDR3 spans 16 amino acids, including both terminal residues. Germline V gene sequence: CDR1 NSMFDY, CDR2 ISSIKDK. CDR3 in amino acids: CSVLLCSKRVTAQLFF.

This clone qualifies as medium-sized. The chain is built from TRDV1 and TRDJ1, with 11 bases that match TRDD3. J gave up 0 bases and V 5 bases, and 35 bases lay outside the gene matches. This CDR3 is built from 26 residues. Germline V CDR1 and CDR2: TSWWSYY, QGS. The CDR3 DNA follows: TGTGCTCTTGGGAAAACGGCTATATATGCGGGGGGGGTCTGGGGGATACTAGTGCTGTACACCGATAAACTCATCTTT. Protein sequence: CALGKTAIYAGGVWGILVLYTDKLIF.

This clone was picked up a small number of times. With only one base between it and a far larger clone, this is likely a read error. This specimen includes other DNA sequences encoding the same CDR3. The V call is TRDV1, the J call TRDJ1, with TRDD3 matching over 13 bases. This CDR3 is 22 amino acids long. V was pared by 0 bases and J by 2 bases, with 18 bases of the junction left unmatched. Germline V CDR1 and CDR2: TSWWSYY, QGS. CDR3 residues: CALGELEGPSYWGIRTTDKLIF. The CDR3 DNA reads TGTGCTCTTGGGGAACTCGAGGGACCTTCCTACTGGGGGATACGGACGACCGATAAACTCATCTTT.

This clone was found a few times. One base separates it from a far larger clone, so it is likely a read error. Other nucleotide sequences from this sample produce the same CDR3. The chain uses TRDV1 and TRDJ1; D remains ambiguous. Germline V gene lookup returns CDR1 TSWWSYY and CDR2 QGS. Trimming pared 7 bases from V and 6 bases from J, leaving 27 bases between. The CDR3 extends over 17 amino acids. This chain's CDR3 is CALVNEPPGLGTHKLIF. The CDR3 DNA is TGTGCTCTTGTAAACGAGCCCCCGGGGCTAGGGACACATAAACTCATCTTT.

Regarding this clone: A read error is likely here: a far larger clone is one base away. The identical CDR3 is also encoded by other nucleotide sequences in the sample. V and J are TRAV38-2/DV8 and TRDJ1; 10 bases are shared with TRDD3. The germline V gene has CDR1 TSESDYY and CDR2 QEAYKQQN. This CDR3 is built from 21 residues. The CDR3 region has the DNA TGTGCTTATAGGAGCTCGACACTATTCCCGTACTGGGGGATTCGGCCCGATAAGCTCATCTTT. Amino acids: CAYRSSTLFPYWGIRPDKLIF.